These 7 T cell receptor beta chains originate from one sample sequenced in a study of PD-1 blockade in classical Hodgkin lymphoma. Specified time point: cycle 4 day 1 (C4D1), after less than seven weeks of nivolumab. All the patients suffered relapse after autologous stem cell transplantation, and brentuximab vedotin exposure differed. The assay was immunoSEQ multiplex PCR, and TCRdb's table has in-frame clones only and misses some. The sample lists around 50,000 clones, nearly 90% seen once, with approximately 14% in the top ten. This material consisted of peripheral blood mononuclear cells (PBMCs), taken before the fourth cycle of nivolumab. The receptor set was obtained from a human donor with classical Hodgkin lymphoma.

The J gene is TRBJ1-1, the V gene TRBV30; the D gene is possibly TRBD1 (5 bases). Trimming took off 2 bases at V and 1 base at J, with 8 bases between the two ends. The germline V gene encodes CDR1 GTSNPN and CDR2 SVGIG (reference sequence). This CDR3 is built from 13 residues. In nucleotides, the CDR3 is TGTGCCTGGAGTAGAGGGACGAACACTGAAGCTTTCTTT. It specifies CAWSRGTNTEAFF.

The chain has TRBV5-1 and TRBJ2-5; D is perhaps TRBD2 (6 bases). The germline CDR1 and CDR2 sequences are SGHRS and YFSETQ. CDR3 length: 16 amino acids. V was trimmed by 4 bases and J by 4 bases, leaving 20 bases between them. The CDR3 DNA follows: TGCGCCAGCAGCCCGGGGCTGGGACTCTTCAGAGAGACCCAGTACTTC. This encodes CASSPGLGLFRETQYF.

V gene TRBV9 combines with J gene TRBJ2-7; 8 nucleotides match TRBD2. J was trimmed by 1 base and V by 3 bases; bases with no gene match: 9. The length of the CDR3 is 16 residues. Germline V lookup: CDR1 SGDLS, CDR2 YYNGEE. The CDR3 DNA is TGTGCCAGCAGCGCACCCCGGGGGGGAGGGTCCTACGAGCAGTACTTC. Encoded protein: CASSAPRGGGSYEQYF.

The chain recombines TRBV11-2 with TRBJ2-1; a possible D gene is TRBD2 (6 bases). Trimming stripped 1 base from V and 4 bases from J, with 17 bases between. Germline assignment: CDR1 SGHAT and CDR2 FQNNGV. The CDR3 length is 17 residues. This chain's CDR3 is CASSLGGGWEAYNEQFF. CDR3 DNA sequence: TGTGCCAGCAGCTTAGGGGGTGGCTGGGAGGCATACAATGAGCAGTTCTTC.

CDR3 nucleotide sequence: TGCGCCAGCAGCTTGGATCTCACTGGGGCCAACGTCCTGACTTTC. Amino acids: CASSLDLTGANVLTF. This chain uses TRBV5-1 with TRBJ2-6; no definite D call. Trimming pared 0 bases from V and 2 bases from J, leaving 6 bases between. CDR3 length: 15 amino acids. Germline CDR1 and CDR2: SGHRS and YFSETQ.

The chain has TRBV5-4 and TRBJ2-1, with 9 bases matching TRBD2. From germline, CDR1 is SGHNT and CDR2 YYREEE (reference sequence). V was pared by 10 bases and J by 1 base, with 12 bases of the junction left unmatched. CDR3 length equals 16 residues. CDR3 sequence reads: CAGGSGRSTSYNEQFF. The CDR3 nucleotides read TGTGCCGGTGGGAGCGGGAGGTCTACTTCCTACAATGAGCAGTTCTTC.

In nucleotides, the CDR3 is TGTGCCAGCAGTAGGGGACTAGCCGAGTCCGGGGAGCTGTTTTTT. The encoded protein is CASSRGLAESGELFF. This chain links TRBV6-6 with TRBJ2-2, with 9 bases identical to TRBD2. The CDR3 runs to 15 residues. Trimming removed 5 bases from V and 6 bases from J; junction bases left unmatched: 7. Germline V gives CDR1 MNHNY, CDR2 SVGAGI (reference sequence).